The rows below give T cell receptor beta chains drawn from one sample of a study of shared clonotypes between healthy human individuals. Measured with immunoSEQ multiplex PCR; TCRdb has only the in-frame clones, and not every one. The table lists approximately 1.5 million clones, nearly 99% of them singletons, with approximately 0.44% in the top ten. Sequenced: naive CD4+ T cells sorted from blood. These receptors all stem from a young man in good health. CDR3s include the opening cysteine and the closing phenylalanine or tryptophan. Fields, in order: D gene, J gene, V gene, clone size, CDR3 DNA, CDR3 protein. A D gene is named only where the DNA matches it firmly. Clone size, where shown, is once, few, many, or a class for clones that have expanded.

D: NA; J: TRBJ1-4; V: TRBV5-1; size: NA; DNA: TGCGCCAGCAGCTTGGATCCTGGGGGTACCGAAAAACTGTTTTTT; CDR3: CASSLDPGGTEKLFF
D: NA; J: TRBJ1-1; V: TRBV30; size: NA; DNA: TGTGCCTGGTTGGGCAGGGCGGGTACTGAAGCTTTCTTT; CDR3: CAWLGRAGTEAFF
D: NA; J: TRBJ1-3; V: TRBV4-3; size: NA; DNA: TGCGCCAGCAGCCAAGACTTAACCGGGTCGGCTGGAAACACCATATATTTT; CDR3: CASSQDLTGSAGNTIYF
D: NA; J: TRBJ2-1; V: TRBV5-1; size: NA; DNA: TGCGCCAGCAGCTTGGCGGATACCAGCTACAATGAGCAGTTCTTC; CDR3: CASSLADTSYNEQFF
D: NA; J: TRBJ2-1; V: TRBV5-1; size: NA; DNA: TGCGCCAGCAGCTTGGTACTAGCCTACAATGAGCAGTTCTTC; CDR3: CASSLVLAYNEQFF
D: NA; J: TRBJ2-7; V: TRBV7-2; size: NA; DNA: TGTGCCAGCAGCTTAGACGGAGCTATTAGCTACGAGCAGTACTTC; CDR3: CASSLDGAISYEQYF
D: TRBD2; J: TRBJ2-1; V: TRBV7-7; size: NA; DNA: TGTGCCAGCAGCTCCGGGACTAGCGGGCGGAATGAGCAGTTCTTC; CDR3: CASSSGTSGRNEQFF
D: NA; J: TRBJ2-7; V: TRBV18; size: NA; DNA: TGTGCCAGCTCACCACGGACGCAGGGGACTTACGAGCAGTACTTC; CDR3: CASSPRTQGTYEQYF
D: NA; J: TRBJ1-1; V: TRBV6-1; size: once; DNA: TGTGCCAGCAGTGATTCCGGGTTCGGGACTGAAGCTTTCTTT; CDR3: CASSDSGFGTEAFF
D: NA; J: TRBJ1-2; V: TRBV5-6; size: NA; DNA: TGTGCCAGCAGCTTGGGCAGGACTGCTAACTATGGCTACACCTTC; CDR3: CASSLGRTANYGYTF
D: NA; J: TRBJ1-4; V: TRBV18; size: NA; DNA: TGTGCCAGCTCAAGAGGGGGGCATGAAAAACTGTTTTTT; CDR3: CASSRGGHEKLFF
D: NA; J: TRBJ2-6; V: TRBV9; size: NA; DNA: TGTGCCAGCAGCGTGGGTGGGGCCAACGTCCTGACTTTC; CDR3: CASSVGGANVLTF
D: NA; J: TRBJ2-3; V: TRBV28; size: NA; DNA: TGTGCCAGCGATGTAAAGAGCACAGATACGCAGTATTTT; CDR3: CASDVKSTDTQYF
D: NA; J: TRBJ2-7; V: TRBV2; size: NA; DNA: TGTGCCAGCAGTTCGGGGGCCGAGCAGTACTTC; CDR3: CASSSGAEQYF
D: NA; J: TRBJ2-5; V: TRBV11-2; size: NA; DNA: TGTGCCAGCACCGGCTTACAAGAGACCCAGTACTTC; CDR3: CASTGLQETQYF
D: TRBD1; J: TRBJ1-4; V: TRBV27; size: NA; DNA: TGTGCCAGCAGACTATCCCGGGACAGGGAATTCACTAATGAAAAACTGTTTTTT; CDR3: CASRLSRDREFTNEKLFF
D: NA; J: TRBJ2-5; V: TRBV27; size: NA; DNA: TGTGCCAGCAGCAACTTTCGGGGGTGGGAGACCCAGTACTTC; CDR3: CASSNFRGWETQYF
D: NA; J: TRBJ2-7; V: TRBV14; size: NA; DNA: TGTGCCAGCAGCCACTTAGGGGATTCCTACGAGCAGTACTTC; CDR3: CASSHLGDSYEQYF
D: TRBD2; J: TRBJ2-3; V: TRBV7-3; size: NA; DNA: TGTGCCAGCAGCCTGGGAGGGCCAAGCACAGATACGCAGTATTTT; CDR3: CASSLGGPSTDTQYF
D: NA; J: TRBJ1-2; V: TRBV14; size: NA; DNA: TGTGCCAGCAGCCCCACCGATTGGTATGGCTACACCTTC; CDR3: CASSPTDWYGYTF
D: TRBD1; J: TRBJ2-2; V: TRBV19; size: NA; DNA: TGTGCCAGTAGTAGGGGGACAGGGGGCGCGTCAGGGGAGCTGTTTTTT; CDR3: CASSRGTGGASGELFF
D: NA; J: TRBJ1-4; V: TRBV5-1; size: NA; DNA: TGCGCCAGCGCGAAGGACACTTTTAATGAAAAACTGTTTTTT; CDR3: CASAKDTFNEKLFF
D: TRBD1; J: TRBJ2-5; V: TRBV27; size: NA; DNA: TGTGCCAGCAGTTTCATGACAGGGGGCTTGGGTGAGACCCAGTACTTC; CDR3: CASSFMTGGLGETQYF
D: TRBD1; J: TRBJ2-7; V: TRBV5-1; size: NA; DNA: TGCGCCAGCAGCAAAGACAGGGGGAACTACGAGCAGTACTTC; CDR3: CASSKDRGNYEQYF
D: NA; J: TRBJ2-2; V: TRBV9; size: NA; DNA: TGTGCCAGCAGCGCAGTTACAGCGAACACCGGGGAGCTGTTTTTT; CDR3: CASSAVTANTGELFF
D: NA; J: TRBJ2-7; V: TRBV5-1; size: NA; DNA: TGCGCCAGCAGCTTGGCCGGACAAGACTACGAGCAGTACTTC; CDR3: CASSLAGQDYEQYF
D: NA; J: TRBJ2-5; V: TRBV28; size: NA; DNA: TGTGCCAGCAGTTTGTCCGGGACCATGGAGACCCAGTACTTC; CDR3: CASSLSGTMETQYF
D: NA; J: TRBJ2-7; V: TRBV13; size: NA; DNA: TGTGCCAGCAGCTCCCTGCTACGGGGATACGAGCAGTACTTC; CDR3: CASSSLLRGYEQYF
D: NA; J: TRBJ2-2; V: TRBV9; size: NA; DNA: TGTGCCAGCAGCGTGAGAACCGGGGAGCTGTTTTTT; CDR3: CASSVRTGELFF
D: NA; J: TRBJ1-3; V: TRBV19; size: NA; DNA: TGTGCCAGTAGTATAGAAGGACTCTCTGGAAACACCATATATTTT; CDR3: CASSIEGLSGNTIYF
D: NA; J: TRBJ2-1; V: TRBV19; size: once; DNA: TGTGCCAGTCGTCGGGACACGGTGGATGAGCAGTTCTTC; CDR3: CASRRDTVDEQFF
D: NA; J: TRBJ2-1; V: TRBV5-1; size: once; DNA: TGCGCCAGCAGCTTGGAATGGGAGCCCTACAATGAGCAGTTCTTC; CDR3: CASSLEWEPYNEQFF
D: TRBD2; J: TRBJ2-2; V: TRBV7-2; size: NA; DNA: TGTGCCAGCAGCTTAGGGATGGCGGGGGCGAACACCGGGGAGCTGTTTTTT; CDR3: CASSLGMAGANTGELFF
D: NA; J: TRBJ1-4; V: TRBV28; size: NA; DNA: TGTGCCAGCAGTTTCTGGCGGAGAAATGAAAAACTGTTTTTT; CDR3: CASSFWRRNEKLFF
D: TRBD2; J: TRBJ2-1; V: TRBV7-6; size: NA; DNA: TGTGCCAGCAGCCGCGGGGTCCCTAGCGGGACATCCTACAATGAGCAGTTCTTC; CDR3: CASSRGVPSGTSYNEQFF
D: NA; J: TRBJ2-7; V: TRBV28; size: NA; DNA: TGTGCCAGCAGTAACTATCGCGAGCAGTACTTC; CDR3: CASSNYREQYF
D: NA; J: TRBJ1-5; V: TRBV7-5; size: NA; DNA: TGTGTCAGAAGCCCCCCCAGGGAGGGCAATCAGCCCCAGCATTTT; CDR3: CVRSPPREGNQPQHF
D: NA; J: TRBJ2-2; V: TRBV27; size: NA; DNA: TGTGCCAGCAGTTTATTAGGGGGGAGCACCGGGGAGCTGTTTTTT; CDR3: CASSLLGGSTGELFF
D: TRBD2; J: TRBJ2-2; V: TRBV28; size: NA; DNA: TGTGCCAGCCAGACTAGCCCTTACACCGGGGAGCTGTTTTTT; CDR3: CASQTSPYTGELFF
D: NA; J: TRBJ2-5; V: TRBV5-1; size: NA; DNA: TGCGCCAGCAGCTTGCAGGCAGGGGAAGAGACCCAGTACTTC; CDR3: CASSLQAGEETQYF
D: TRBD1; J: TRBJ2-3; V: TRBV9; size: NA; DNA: TGTGCCAGCAGCGTAGAGGACAGGGGTAAGACAGATACGCAGTATTTT; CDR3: CASSVEDRGKTDTQYF
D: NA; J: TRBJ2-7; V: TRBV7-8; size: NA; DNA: TGTGCCAGCAGCTTAGAATCCTACGAGCAGTACTTC; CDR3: CASSLESYEQYF
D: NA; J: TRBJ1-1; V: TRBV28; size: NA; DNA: TGTGCCAGCAGTTGGGTAGGCAAAGCTTTCTTT; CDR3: CASSWVGKAFF
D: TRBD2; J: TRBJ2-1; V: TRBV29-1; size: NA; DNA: TGCAGCGTGGGACCGACGACGGGTGACGGGGGGGCAGTCAATGAGCAGTTCTTC; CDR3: CSVGPTTGDGGAVNEQFF
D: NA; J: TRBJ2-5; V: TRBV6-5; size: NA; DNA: TGTGCCAGCAGTTACTCCAGGGTGCAAGAGACCCAGTACTTC; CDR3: CASSYSRVQETQYF
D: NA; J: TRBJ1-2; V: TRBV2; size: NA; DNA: TGTGCCAGCAGTGAGCTTCTCGGCTACACCTTC; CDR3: CASSELLGYTF
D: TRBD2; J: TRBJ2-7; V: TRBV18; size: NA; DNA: TGTGCCAGCTCCCCGACTAGCGGGACTTCCTACGAGCAGTACTTC; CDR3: CASSPTSGTSYEQYF
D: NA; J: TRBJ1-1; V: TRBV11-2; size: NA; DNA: TGTGCCAGCAGCTTAGATCCGGGGCGGGACACTGAAGCTTTCTTT; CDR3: CASSLDPGRDTEAFF
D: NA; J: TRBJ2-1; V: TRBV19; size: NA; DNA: TGTGCCAGTAGTATGGGGTCTAGCGTTTGGTACAATGAGCAGTTCTTC; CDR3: CASSMGSSVWYNEQFF
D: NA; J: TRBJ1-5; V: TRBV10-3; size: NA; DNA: TGTGCCATCAGTGAGAGGCTGAACTATCAGCCCCAGCATTTT; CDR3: CAISERLNYQPQHF
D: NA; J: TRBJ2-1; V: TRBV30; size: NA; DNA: TGTGCCTGGGGAGCGGGTTTTCGTGAGCAGTTCTTC; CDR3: CAWGAGFREQFF